This TCR beta chain derives from a study of robustness of blood B and T cell sequencing (dated by TCRdb to about 2018). With respect to the entire study: The study aimed to determine how much peripheral blood is needed to reliably characterize an individual's TCRbeta and IgG repertoires. TCRbeta and IgG repertoires were quantified in each of the ten independently drawn blood samples. For technical replicates, two replicate TCRbeta cDNA libraries were prepared from one shared RNA pool that came from a single 10 ml draw. Points the paper makes about the study in general: When 3 or 4 tubes (about 26-40 ml blood) were combined, saturation was approached in coverage of the top 10,000 TCRbeta clonotypes. When technical replicate libraries were compared, roughly 95% of the top 10,000 TCRbeta clonotypes in one library also turned up in the other. Pooling tubes did not increase the overlap of rare TCRbeta clonotypes, which implies that much larger blood volumes would be needed to capture rare TCRbeta clonotypes. Because EDTA tubes had to be fractionated immediately, the use of EDTA tubes in multi-site collections was limited. A full plateau was not reached by TCRbeta rarefaction curves, suggesting under-sequencing or many low-abundance clonotypes. Every single 10 ml sample contained the 1,000 most abundant TCRbeta clonotypes from the pooled draws. Evidence of cross-contamination, likely caused by batch processing, was seen in one pair of TCRbeta libraries, and the UMI-sequence pairs shared between the two libraries were removed.

This clonotype occurred a few times. Its recognized antigen is unknown. No base quality information exists; no much larger clone differs at one position. Libraries were prepared through PCR. Data came from an Illumina MiSeq. Synthesis of cDNA relied on SMARTScribe reverse transcriptase together with a 5' template-switch oligo that added a universal priming site. Each cDNA molecule was tagged by a 12-nucleotide random unique molecular identifier (UMI) carried on the template-switch oligo. During reverse transcription, chain-specific reverse primers targeted TCRbeta transcripts. Residual template-switch adapters were removed by uracil DNA glycosylase treatment, and cDNA was purified using a Qiagen MinElute kit. The first PCR used KAPA HiFi HotStart ReadyMix for around 21 cycles, split across four 50 ul reactions with step-out primers. Before further amplification, first-round PCR products were gel-purified. Illumina Nextera adapters were attached in a second approximately 8-cycle PCR, after which libraries were purified and pooled. A 50-nucleotide 5' read captured the UMI barcode for each TCRbeta molecule. In the paper's pipeline: The MIGEC toolkit was used to group reads by UMI into consensus reads. PEAR was used to merge forward and reverse consensus reads, producing the final reads. A custom decontamination script removed identical UMI-sequence pairs shared across libraries, treating them as cross-sample contamination. MIGMAP, a wrapper around IgBLAST, was used to carry out V(D)J assignment and CDR3 extraction. A TCR clonotype was defined by an identical V gene, J gene and CDR3 amino acid sequence; no sequencing was done for CDR1 and CDR2. The raw public data were reprocessed by TCRdb itself: fastp quality trimming at Q25, MiXCR clonotype calling, in-frame beta chains only. Records with the same CDR3 protein are collapsed into one entry carrying the most frequent genes and DNA. The V and J calls reflect TCRdb's pipeline rather than the authors' work. Here the sample has 3,500 to 4,000 distinct CDR3 sequences; 45% to 70% occur a single time. The top ten hold about 26% of the sample.

The V and J ends are trimmed by 0 bases and 8 bases, leaving 13 bases between them. According to the germline V gene (reference sequence), CDR1 reads DFQATT and CDR2 reads SNEGSKA. The CDR3 has 14 amino acids, counting the end cysteine and phenylalanine. Solely the CDR3 DNA is kept, with 42 bases framed from the first base. TCRbeta repertoires were quantified from mRNA rather than genomic DNA, which captures expressed receptors. Leukocytes from the buffy coat were collected into Trizol, and RNA was extracted using the Direct-zol RNA MiniPrep Plus kit with no cell sorting. EDTA blood tubes were centrifuged immediately at 4°C to separate plasma, buffy coat and red blood cells.

The sample was peripheral blood. The TCR originated in a human donor in good health. This receptor chain uses TRBV20-1 and TRBJ1-4; the best D guess is TRBD1, with 6 bases matching. The DNA reads TGCAGTGCTAGAGAACGGGGGCTAGGGGAAAAACTGTTTTTT. Translated, this is CSARERGLGEKLFF.